This TCR beta chain was recorded in a study of regulatory T cells in long-lasting Graves disease. The study, taken as a whole, reports: Lower TCR diversity was seen in persistent Graves' patients than in newly diagnosed ones.

The authors built TCR beta libraries using iRepertoire HTBI primers and Arm-PCR of CDR3 regions. Source study methods: Segment identification across samples yielded 62 TRBV and 14 to 15 TRBJ segments. One entry per CDR3 protein, called by TCRdb with MiXCR from the multiplex PCR reads. V and J calls and clone size were set by TCRdb, not the authors. The sample records about 470,000 distinct CDR3 sequences, under 25% being singletons. In its sample, this clonotype was seen many times. Its antigen is unidentified. The time point: persistent/refractory GD, antithyroid drugs over 5 years with positive TRAb. Following extraction of RNA from PBMCs, that RNA was used to make the TCR library. It was American Thyroid Association guidelines that determined Graves' disease diagnosis. Here the sequenced sample was peripheral blood mononuclear cells (PBMCs), taken when the disease was refractory, from a patient treated with antithyroid drugs. This TCR came from a female donor with Graves disease.

CDR3 protein: CASSLTSRGPHYEQYF. As DNA, the CDR3 is TGTGCCAGCAGCTTAACGTCAAGGGGACCCCACTACGAGCAGTACTTC. The V and J genes are TRBV7-3 and TRBJ2-7; TRBD1 or TRBD2 may be the D gene (5 bases each). The CDR3 spans 16 residues. Germline loops: CDR1 SGHTA, CDR2 FQGTGA. The ends were cut back, 0 bases at V and 3 bases at J, with 15 bases in the middle.